The rows below give T cell receptor beta chains drawn from one sample of a study of neoadjuvant nivolumab and ipilimumab in lung cancer. TCRdb's copy holds only in-frame clones and misses some; the assay was immunoSEQ multiplex PCR. Of around 6,000 clones in the sample, about 65% are singletons; the top ten hold roughly 14%. Sequences were derived from tumor tissue, sampled after neoadjuvant nivolumab, alone or with ipilimumab, at or shortly before surgery. The source of these receptors is an adult with non-small cell lung cancer. The CDR3 runs from the conserved cysteine through the conserved F or W. The order of the fields is CDR3 DNA, CDR3 protein, D gene, clone size, CDR3 length, J gene, V gene. A D gene is named only where the DNA matches it firmly. Not all rows give a size; the values are once, few, many and, for expanded clones, a class.

TGTGCCAGCAGCTTGACTTGGGACAGAGGCTCTGGGGCCAACGTCCTGACTTTC | CASSLTWDRGSGANVLTF | TRBD1 | . | 18 | TRBJ2-6 | TRBV5-6
TGTGCCAGCAGTCCTCAAAGGAGCCACAATGAGCAGTTCTTC | CASSPQRSHNEQFF | . | . | 14 | TRBJ2-1 | TRBV6-5
TGTGCCAGCAGTGATCCTAGCGGGGGAACCTACGAGCAGTACTTC | CASSDPSGGTYEQYF | TRBD2 | . | 15 | TRBJ2-7 | TRBV5-4
TGTGCCAGCTCACCAGGGGCCGGAAACGAGCAGTACTTC | CASSPGAGNEQYF | . | . | 13 | TRBJ2-7 | TRBV18
TGTGCCAGCAGTTTAGAGCCCCTGGGTCATTCGGTCACAGATACGCAGTATTTT | CASSLEPLGHSVTDTQYF | . | large | 18 | TRBJ2-3 | TRBV28
TGTGCCAGCAGCTTTCGGGCTGCCTTTTCCGGTGAGCAGTACTTC | CASSFRAAFSGEQYF | . | . | 15 | TRBJ2-7 | TRBV7-2
TGTGCCAGCAGTTATCCGATGGGCGGTCACGAGCAGTACTTC | CASSYPMGGHEQYF | . | . | 14 | TRBJ2-7 | TRBV6-6
TGCGCCAGCAGCCAGGGACAGACGTACAATGAGCAGTTCTTC | CASSQGQTYNEQFF | TRBD1 | . | 14 | TRBJ2-1 | TRBV5-1
TGCGCCAGCAGCCCCCCTCTAGAGGAGCAGTTCTTC | CASSPPLEEQFF | . | . | 12 | TRBJ2-1 | TRBV5-1
TGTGCCAGCAGAAAACCCAGGGTCTTGAACTACGAGCAGTACTTC | CASRKPRVLNYEQYF | . | . | 15 | TRBJ2-7 | TRBV28
TGTGCCAGCAGCTTAGAGGTGGCCGGGGAGCTGTTTTTT | CASSLEVAGELFF | . | . | 13 | TRBJ2-2 | TRBV7-2
TGCAGCGTTGGGGACAGGGCCTACGAGCAGTACTTC | CSVGDRAYEQYF | TRBD1 | . | 12 | TRBJ2-7 | TRBV29-1
TGTGCCAGCAGTTCGGGACTAGCGGACTACGAGCAGTACTTC | CASSSGLADYEQYF | TRBD2 | . | 14 | TRBJ2-7 | TRBV2
TGTGCCAGTTTGGACAGGGCCAAGGTAAAGCCTGGTAAATCCTATGGCTACACCTTC | CASLDRAKVKPGKSYGYTF | TRBD1 | once | 19 | TRBJ1-2 | TRBV27
TGTGCCTGGAGTGTACGTGGGGCCGTGACCACCGGGGAGCTGTTTTTT | CAWSVRGAVTTGELFF | . | . | 16 | TRBJ2-2 | TRBV30
TGCGCCAGCAGCCAAGAGGGAAAAGATGACTATGGCTACACCTTC | CASSQEGKDDYGYTF | . | . | 15 | TRBJ1-2 | TRBV4-1
TGTGCCAGCAGCTTAGGGCAGGGAGACACCATATATTTT | CASSLGQGDTIYF | . | . | 13 | TRBJ1-3 | TRBV11-3
TGTGCCAGCGGTTGGAGCTCCTACGAGCAGTACTTC | CASGWSSYEQYF | . | . | 12 | TRBJ2-7 | TRBV7-4
TGTGCCTGGAGAGGGGCTCCTCAGTTCTTC | CAWRGAPQFF | . | medium-sized | 10 | TRBJ2-1 | TRBV30
TGTGCCAGCAGTCCCCTTGGGGAGGGGAGAGGCTATGGCTACACCTTC | CASSPLGEGRGYGYTF | . | few | 16 | TRBJ1-2 | TRBV27
TGTGCCTGGAGCCCAGGGCCAACTAATGAAAAACTGTTTTTT | CAWSPGPTNEKLFF | . | . | 14 | TRBJ1-4 | TRBV30
TGTGCCAGCAGCAAGAGCGGGAACGACATCTACGAGCAGTACTTC | CASSKSGNDIYEQYF | TRBD2 | . | 15 | TRBJ2-7 | TRBV27
TGTGCCAGCAGTGCGGGTACTTACACTGAAGCTTTCTTT | CASSAGTYTEAFF | . | . | 13 | TRBJ1-1 | TRBV28
TGTGCCACCAGCAGAGCCAGGACGGAGGAGGCTTTCTTT | CATSRARTEEAFF | . | . | 13 | TRBJ1-1 | TRBV15
TGCGCCAGCAGCGTACAGGGGGCCACACCCTACGAGCAGTACTTC | CASSVQGATPYEQYF | TRBD1 | . | 15 | TRBJ2-7 | TRBV5-1
TGTGCCAGCAGCCCACAGGGTTACAGCTCTGGGGCCAACGTCCTGACTTTC | CASSPQGYSSGANVLTF | . | . | 17 | TRBJ2-6 | TRBV7-9
TGTGCCAGCAGCCGGTGGGATCAGCCCCAGCATTTT | CASSRWDQPQHF | . | . | 12 | TRBJ1-5 | TRBV7-9